The 3 T cell receptor beta chains below were found in one sample sequenced in a study of cytomegalovirus exposure and HLA in healthy donors. PCR involved 60 Vbeta and 13 Jbeta primers. Libraries were prepared by immunoSEQ multiplex PCR; TCRdb keeps only in-frame clonotypes and omits some of them. The sample data list more than 70,000 clones. The sequenced material came from PBMCs. These TCRs come from a woman aged 60 to 75 in good health and CMV-seronegative.

J is TRBJ2-2 and V is TRBV30; TRBD2 might be the D (5 bases). The ends were cut back, 8 bases at V and 3 bases at J, with 7 bases in the middle. The germline V gene encodes CDR1 GTSNPN and CDR2 SVGIG (reference sequence). The CDR3 has 11 residues. The CDR3 region has the DNA TGTGCCGGCGGGCACACCGGGGAGCTGTTTTTT. Amino acids: CAGGHTGELFF.

This rearrangement joins TRBV5-4 to TRBJ2-3, with TRBD2 matching over 7 bases. The CDR3 runs 13 residues. Germline trimming cut 5 bases from V and 3 bases from J; bases unmatched to any gene: 3. Looked up from germline, CDR1 is SGHNT and CDR2 is YYREEE (reference sequence). As DNA, the CDR3 is TGTGCCAGCAGGGCGGGAGCGACAGATACGCAGTATTTT. It codes for CASRAGATDTQYF. The full variable domain, completed using reference TRBV5-4 and TRBJ2-3, is ETGVTQSPTHLIKTRGQQVTLRCSSQSGHNTVSWYQQALGQGPQFIFQYYREEENGRGNFPPRFSGLQFPNYSSELNVNALELDDSALYLCASRAGATDTQYFGPGTRLTVL.

The chain combines TRBV13 with TRBJ2-7; 7 nucleotides align to TRBD2. V gave up 5 bases and J gave up 6 bases; unmatched junction bases: 4. The germline CDR1 and CDR2 sequences are PRHDT and FYEKMQ (reference sequence). The CDR3 is 12 amino acids. The CDR3 nucleotides read TGTGCCAGCAGCCCCCCGGGGGGCGAGCAGTACTTC. Its translation: CASSPPGGEQYF. Together with reference TRBV13 and TRBJ2-7, the CDR3 gives the full variable domain: AAGVIQSPRHLIKEKRETATLKCYPIPRHDTVYWYQQGPGQDPQFLISFYEKMQSDKGSIPDRFSAQQFSDYHSELNMSSLELGDSALYFCASSPPGGEQYFGPGTRLTVT.